The clone carrying this T cell receptor beta chain was seen a few times. Antigen specificity is unknown. The data were obtained in a study of beta chain features in type 1 diabetes. Whole-study results and caveats: The study found moderately but significantly shorter TCRB CDR3s in all four CD4+ subsets of Type 1 diabetes patients.

Isolated RNA was reverse transcribed in full, so expressed TCRB transcripts were sequenced. Clones were sequenced by immunoSEQ multiplex PCR, and TCRdb holds only the in-frame ones, with some missing. The sample has 85,000 to 110,000 clones, 25% to 35% seen once. The V and J ends lost 3 bases and 5 bases, in that order; junction bases with no gene match: 14. CDR3 length equals 16 residues. Germline values: CDR1 GTSNPN, CDR2 SVGIG (reference sequence). The chain combines TRBV30 with TRBJ2-3, with 7 bases that match TRBD2. This TCR derives from a woman under 30 with type 1 diabetes. Specimen: central memory CD4+ T cells from blood. In DNA, the CDR3 is TGTGCCTGGAGCAACCAGGGAGCGGGAAGAGTAGATACGCAGTATTTT. Residues: CAWSNQGAGRVDTQYF.